The 6 T cell receptor beta chains below were found in one sample sequenced in a study of HIV-infected patients and healthy controls. MiXCR, run by TCRdb on the 5' RACE reads, gives a single entry per CDR3 protein. The table includes 60,000 to 70,000 distinct CDR3 sequences, over 15% detected once. Sequences were obtained from CD4+ T cells from blood. The receptors were gathered from a human donor in good health.

There are many counts of this clonotype. The genes are TRBV24-1 and TRBJ2-1; D is undetermined. CDR1 and CDR2 from the germline V gene are KGHDR and SFDVKD. V lost 0 bases and J lost 4, with 3 bases in between. The CDR3 contains 13 residues. CDR3 loop: CATSDLQYNEQFF. The CDR3 nucleotides read TGTGCCACCAGTGATTTGCAATACAATGAGCAGTTCTTC.

At least ten counts were recorded for this clonotype. The chain is built from TRBV7-2 and TRBJ2-7; perhaps TRBD2 as D (6 bases). Trimming took off 5 bases at V and 5 bases at J, with 13 bases between the two ends. The CDR3 sequence is 13 residues long. Germline lookup yields CDR1 SGHTA and CDR2 FQGNSA. As DNA, the CDR3 is TGTGCCAGCAGCCTAGGGACTGGCGACGAGCAGTACTTC. As protein: CASSLGTGDEQYF.

This clonotype was counted many times. The rearrangement joins TRBV10-3 to TRBJ1-5; 8 bases fit TRBD1. The CDR3 runs 18 residues. Germline-derived CDR1 and CDR2 are ENHRY and SYGVKD. The V and J ends lost 2 bases and 0 bases, in that order; junction bases with no gene match: 9. CDR3 nucleotides: TGTGCCATCAGTGAGGACCCCGGGACAGGTTATAGCAATCAGCCCCAGCATTTT. This sequence encodes CAISEDPGTGYSNQPQHF.

This clonotype was observed many times. V gene TRBV6-6 combines with J gene TRBJ2-7; 12 nucleotides match TRBD2. Per the germline V gene, CDR1 is MNHNY and CDR2 is SVGAGI (reference sequence). The CDR3 loop spans 14 amino acids. The trim removed 2 bases at V and 6 bases at J, leaving 2 bases unmatched. The CDR3 is CASSYATSGSEQYF. CDR3 coding DNA: TGTGCCAGCAGTTACGCGACTAGCGGGAGCGAGCAGTACTTC.

This clonotype was picked up many times. The chain combines TRBV6-5 with TRBJ1-1; D may be TRBD1 (5 bases). Germline V CDR1 and CDR2: MNHEY, SVGAGI. The CDR3 runs 14 residues. Trimming stripped 6 bases from V and 0 bases from J, with 11 bases between. This CDR3 is CASSLGHMNTEAFF. CDR3 sequence (DNA): TGTGCCAGCAGCTTAGGACATATGAACACTGAAGCTTTCTTT.

This clonotype came up a few times. This chain uses TRBV20-1 with TRBJ1-5; TRBD1 agrees at 7 bases. This CDR3 is 14 amino acids long. Germline V CDR1 and CDR2: DFQATT, SNEGSKA (reference sequence). V was clipped by 6 bases and J by 7 bases; unmatched bases: 12. CDR3 bases: TGCAGTGCCTCAAACGACAGGGTTGGGCAGCCCCAGCATTTT. Translating it yields CSASNDRVGQPQHF.